The clone carrying this T cell receptor beta chain was detected only a few times. From RNA transcripts, TCR beta CDR3 regions were amplified. The HTBI set primed first-round TCR CDR3 RT-PCR. In TCRdb, the multiplex PCR reads were re-called with MiXCR into one record per CDR3 protein. The table lists approximately 590,000 distinct CDR3 sequences, roughly 14% of them singletons. This specimen belongs to a study of T cells in Graves' hyperthyroidism and ophthalmopathy. Patients were aged 18 to 65, had disease duration under 2 months, and had newly diagnosed hyperthyroidism. The CDR3 extends over 11 amino acids. Trimming cost V 5 bases and J 11 bases, with 12 bases left between them. Germline CDR1 and CDR2: PRHDT and FYEKMQ (reference sequence).

The sample was blood. J is TRBJ1-1 and V is TRBV13; weak D call: TRBD1 (5 bases). The TCR comes from a woman under 40 with Graves' hyperthyroidism. CDR3 bases: TGTGCCAGCAGCGAAGACAGAGGCGCTTTCTTT. Translated, it gives CASSEDRGAFF.